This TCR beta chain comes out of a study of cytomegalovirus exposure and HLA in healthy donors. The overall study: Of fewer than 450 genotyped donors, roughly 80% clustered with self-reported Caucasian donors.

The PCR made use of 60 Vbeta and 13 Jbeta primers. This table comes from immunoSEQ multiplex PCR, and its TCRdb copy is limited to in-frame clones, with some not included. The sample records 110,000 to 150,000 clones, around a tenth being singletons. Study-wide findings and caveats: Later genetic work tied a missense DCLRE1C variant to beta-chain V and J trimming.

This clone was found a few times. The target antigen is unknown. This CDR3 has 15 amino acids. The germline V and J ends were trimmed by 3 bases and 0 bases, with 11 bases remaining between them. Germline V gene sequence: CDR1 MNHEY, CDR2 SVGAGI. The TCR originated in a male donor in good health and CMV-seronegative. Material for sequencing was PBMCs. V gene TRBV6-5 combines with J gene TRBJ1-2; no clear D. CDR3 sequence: CASSYSNLANYGYTF. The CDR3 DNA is TGTGCCAGCAGTTATTCAAACCTAGCTAACTATGGCTACACCTTC.